These T cell receptor beta chains were read from a single sample in a study of breast tumors, draining lymph nodes, adjacent tissues. TCRdb re-derived calls from the multiplex PCR reads in MiXCR, one entry per CDR3 protein. The data show fewer than 250,000 distinct CDR3 sequences, 32% seen once. The sample comprised axillary lymph node tissue. The receptors were sampled from a female donor with breast cancer. Some clones in this sample may be carry-over from other donors' samples. CDR3s include the opening cysteine and the closing phenylalanine or tryptophan. The order of the fields is D gene, J gene, clone size, V gene, CDR3 DNA, CDR3 protein. The D gene is left open where the match is weak. Size tells how often a clone was seen (once, few, many) or the class of an expanded clone, and some rows leave it out.

D gene: TRBD2; J gene: TRBJ2-1; clone size: many; V gene: TRBV6-6; CDR3 DNA: TGTGCCAGCAGTTACCTCGGTAGCGGGAGTACCTATGAGCAGTTCTTC; CDR3 protein: CASSYLGSGSTYEQFF
D gene: -; J gene: TRBJ1-3; clone size: many; V gene: TRBV7-9; CDR3 DNA: TGTGCCAGCAGCTTGGGGAGTGGCTCTGGAAACACCATATATTTT; CDR3 protein: CASSLGSGSGNTIYF
D gene: TRBD2; J gene: TRBJ2-5; clone size: many; V gene: TRBV14; CDR3 DNA: TGTGCCAGCAGGCTAGCGGACCAAGAGACCCAGTACTTC; CDR3 protein: CASRLADQETQYF
D gene: TRBD1; J gene: TRBJ1-3; clone size: -; V gene: TRBV7-8; CDR3 DNA: TGTGCCAGCACCATCCGGACAGGATCGGGAAACACCATATATTTT; CDR3 protein: CASTIRTGSGNTIYF
D gene: -; J gene: TRBJ2-1; clone size: -; V gene: TRBV3-1; CDR3 DNA: TGTGCCAGCAGCCGGGGCTACGCCTACAATGAGCAGTTCTTC; CDR3 protein: CASSRGYAYNEQFF
D gene: TRBD1; J gene: TRBJ2-1; clone size: many; V gene: TRBV10-2; CDR3 DNA: TGCGCCAGCAGTGAGCAGGGGGTCAGTGAGCAGTTCTTC; CDR3 protein: CASSEQGVSEQFF
D gene: -; J gene: TRBJ2-1; clone size: many; V gene: TRBV5-6; CDR3 DNA: TGTGCCAGCAGGGGCTGGGGCGGCCCTTACAATGAGCAGTTCTTC; CDR3 protein: CASRGWGGPYNEQFF
D gene: -; J gene: TRBJ1-6; clone size: -; V gene: TRBV27; CDR3 DNA: TGTGCCAGCTCCTGGGGGCGTGTTAATTCACCCCTCCACTTT; CDR3 protein: CASSWGRVNSPLHF
D gene: -; J gene: TRBJ1-4; clone size: many; V gene: TRBV9; CDR3 DNA: TGTGCCAGCAGCGTGCAGGCGGTGGGAGAAAAACTGTTTTTT; CDR3 protein: CASSVQAVGEKLFF
D gene: TRBD2; J gene: TRBJ2-1; clone size: many; V gene: TRBV7-6; CDR3 DNA: TGTGCCAGCAGCTTAGGGACTAGCGGGGGTGAGCAGTTCTTC; CDR3 protein: CASSLGTSGGEQFF
D gene: TRBD2; J gene: TRBJ2-5; clone size: -; V gene: TRBV24-1; CDR3 DNA: TGTGCCACCAGGTCCCTAGCGGAACAAGAGACCCAGTACTTC; CDR3 protein: CATRSLAEQETQYF
D gene: TRBD2; J gene: TRBJ2-1; clone size: -; V gene: TRBV20-1; CDR3 DNA: TGCAGTGTACCCCGGACTAGCGGGAGCTACAATGAGCAGTTCTTC; CDR3 protein: CSVPRTSGSYNEQFF
D gene: -; J gene: TRBJ2-7; clone size: many; V gene: TRBV10-3; CDR3 DNA: TGTGCCATCAGTGAGGACAGCTCCTACGAGCAGTACTTC; CDR3 protein: CAISEDSSYEQYF
D gene: TRBD2; J gene: TRBJ2-1; clone size: few; V gene: TRBV6-1; CDR3 DNA: TGTGCCAGCTTATCCGGCGGGAGCTCGATTGAGCAGTTCTTC; CDR3 protein: CASLSGGSSIEQFF
D gene: TRBD2; J gene: TRBJ2-7; clone size: once; V gene: TRBV7-9; CDR3 DNA: TGTGCCAGCAGTTCGCGGACTAGGAAGACACCCTACGAGCAGTACTTC; CDR3 protein: CASSSRTRKTPYEQYF
D gene: -; J gene: TRBJ2-7; clone size: few; V gene: TRBV7-9; CDR3 DNA: TGTGCCAGCCGGGGGCAGAACGAGCAGTACTTC; CDR3 protein: CASRGQNEQYF
D gene: -; J gene: TRBJ2-5; clone size: many; V gene: TRBV18; CDR3 DNA: TGTGCCAGCTCACCAAACAGCAAAGAGACCCAGTACTTC; CDR3 protein: CASSPNSKETQYF
D gene: -; J gene: TRBJ2-3; clone size: -; V gene: TRBV29-1; CDR3 DNA: TGCAGCTCACCCTCGCCAGATACGCAGTATTTT; CDR3 protein: CSSPSPDTQYF
D gene: TRBD2; J gene: TRBJ2-5; clone size: many; V gene: TRBV20-1; CDR3 DNA: TGCAGTGCACCTTCCGGCGGCTTAGCGGGGTCACAAGAGACCCAGTACTTC; CDR3 protein: CSAPSGGLAGSQETQYF
D gene: -; J gene: TRBJ2-1; clone size: many; V gene: TRBV7-6; CDR3 DNA: TGTGCCAGCAGCTTAACCGGGTCCACCCACTTC; CDR3 protein: CASSLTGSTHF
D gene: TRBD2; J gene: TRBJ2-6; clone size: many; V gene: TRBV2; CDR3 DNA: TGTGCCAGCAGGCTAGCGGGAGGGGTAGGGGCCAACGTCCTGACTTTC; CDR3 protein: CASRLAGGVGANVLTF
D gene: TRBD1; J gene: TRBJ1-2; clone size: -; V gene: TRBV11-2; CDR3 DNA: TGTGCCAGCAGTGAGTCATCAGGGGGCTATGGCTACACCTTC; CDR3 protein: CASSESSGGYGYTF
D gene: -; J gene: TRBJ1-1; clone size: -; V gene: TRBV5-4; CDR3 DNA: TGTGCCAGCAGCTTGGTAGGGATTGGCACTGAAGCTTTCTTT; CDR3 protein: CASSLVGIGTEAFF